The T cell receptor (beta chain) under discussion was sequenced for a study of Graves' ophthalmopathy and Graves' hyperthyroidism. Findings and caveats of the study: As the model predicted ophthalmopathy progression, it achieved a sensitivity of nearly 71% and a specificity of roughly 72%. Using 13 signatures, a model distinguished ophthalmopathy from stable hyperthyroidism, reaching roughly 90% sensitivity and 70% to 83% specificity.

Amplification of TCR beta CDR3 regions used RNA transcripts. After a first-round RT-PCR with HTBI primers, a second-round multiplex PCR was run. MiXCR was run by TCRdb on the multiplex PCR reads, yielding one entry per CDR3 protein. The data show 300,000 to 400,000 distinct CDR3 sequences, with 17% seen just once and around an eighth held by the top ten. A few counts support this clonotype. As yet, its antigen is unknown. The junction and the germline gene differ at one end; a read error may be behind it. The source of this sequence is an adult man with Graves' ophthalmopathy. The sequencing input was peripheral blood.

DNA for the CDR3: TGTGCCTGGAGTCACGGACAGGTCGCGCTTGGAAGCACCATATATTTT. Translation: CAWSHGQVALGSTIYF. V and J are TRBV30 and TRBJ1-3; 7 nucleotides agree with TRBD1. The CDR3 is 16 amino acids. CDR1 is GTSNPN, CDR2 SVGIG, per germline (reference sequence).